The clone carrying this T cell receptor (beta chain) came up many times. As it was prepared, the TCRbeta library received unique molecular identifiers. TCRdb analysed the PCR reads with MiXCR anew, one entry per CDR3 protein. This sample has 600,000 to 700,000 distinct CDR3 sequences, with over 15% found just once. The length of the CDR3 is 14 residues. The junction had 6 bases not matched to a gene; V was cut back by 3 bases and J by 5 bases. CDR1 is DFQATT and CDR2 is SNEGSKA in the germline V gene (reference sequence). This record belongs to a study of T-cell reconstitution after alpha-beta-depleted transplantation in children.

The sample in question was PBMCs from the stem cell graft donor, obtained from the stem cell graft. The V call is TRBV20-1, the J call TRBJ1-3; 8 bases are shared with TRBD1. This clonotype was sampled from a human donor who donated a stem cell graft to a child with acute myeloid leukemia. CDR3 bases: TGCAGTGCTAGTCCCAGGACAGGGAGAAACACCATATATTTT. It yields the protein CSASPRTGRNTIYF.